These 4 T cell receptor beta chains came from one sample sequenced in a study of blood T cell repertoires in COVID-19. Only in-frame clones appear in the TCRdb table, and some are missing; sequencing was by immunoSEQ multiplex PCR. The repertoire includes about 310,000 clones, about 87% of them detected once, and around 8% sits in the top ten. The sequencing sample was made of peripheral blood. The receptors shown here come from a woman in her fifties or sixties who had recovered from COVID-19.

V and J are TRBV12-5 and TRBJ2-7; TRBD1 matches 8 bases. This CDR3 is built from 16 residues. V shed 3 bases, J shed 4 bases, and the junction held 11 bases outside the gene matches. Germline loops: CDR1 LGHNT, CDR2 FRNRAP. The CDR3 loop is CASGFWPDRVFYEQYF. In DNA form, the CDR3 reads TGTGCTAGTGGTTTCTGGCCGGACAGGGTTTTTTACGAGCAGTACTTC. The full variable domain, rest sourced from reference TRBV12-5 and TRBJ2-7, is DARVTQTPRHKVTEMGQEVTMRCQPILGHNTVFWYRQTMMQGLELLAYFRNRAPLDDSGMPKDRFSAEMPDATLATLKIQPSEPRDSAVYFCASGFWPDRVFYEQYFGPGTRLTVT.

The chain couples TRBV28 to TRBJ2-3, with TRBD2 matching 8 bases. Germline trimming cut 8 bases from V and 3 bases from J; bases unmatched to any gene: 4. The CDR3 covers 13 residues. Germline V gene data show CDR1 as MDHEN and CDR2 as SYDVKM. CDR3 nucleotide sequence: TGTGCCAGCGCTACTAGCGGAACAGATACGCAGTATTTT. It translates to CASATSGTDTQYF.

A word on this clone: The identical CDR3 is also encoded by other nucleotide sequences in the sample. This sequence joins TRBV7-8 and TRBJ2-7; weak D call: TRBD1 (6 bases). The CDR3 contains 13 residues. The germline gives CDR1 SGHVS, CDR2 FQNEAQ. Trimming left V 5 bases short and J 2 bases short, with 10 bases between. CDR3 sequence: CASSRRTAYEQYF. CDR3 nucleotide sequence: TGTGCCAGCAGCCGTCGGACAGCCTACGAGCAGTACTTC.

V and J are TRBV30 and TRBJ2-7; D might be TRBD1 (6 bases). V was pared by 3 bases and J by 7 bases, with 16 bases between. CDR1 and CDR2 from the germline V gene are GTSNPN and SVGIG (reference sequence). This CDR3 has 13 residues. The CDR3 region has the DNA TGTGCCTGGAGCGCAGACCGGGACACAGAGCAGTACTTC. Its translation: CAWSADRDTEQYF. The whole variable domain, filled in from reference TRBV30 and TRBJ2-7, reads SQTIHQWPATLVQPVGSPLSLECTVEGTSNPNLYWYRQAAGRGLQLLFYSVGIGQISSEVPQNLSASRPQDRQFILSSKKLLLSDSGFYLCAWSADRDTEQYFGPGTRLTVT.